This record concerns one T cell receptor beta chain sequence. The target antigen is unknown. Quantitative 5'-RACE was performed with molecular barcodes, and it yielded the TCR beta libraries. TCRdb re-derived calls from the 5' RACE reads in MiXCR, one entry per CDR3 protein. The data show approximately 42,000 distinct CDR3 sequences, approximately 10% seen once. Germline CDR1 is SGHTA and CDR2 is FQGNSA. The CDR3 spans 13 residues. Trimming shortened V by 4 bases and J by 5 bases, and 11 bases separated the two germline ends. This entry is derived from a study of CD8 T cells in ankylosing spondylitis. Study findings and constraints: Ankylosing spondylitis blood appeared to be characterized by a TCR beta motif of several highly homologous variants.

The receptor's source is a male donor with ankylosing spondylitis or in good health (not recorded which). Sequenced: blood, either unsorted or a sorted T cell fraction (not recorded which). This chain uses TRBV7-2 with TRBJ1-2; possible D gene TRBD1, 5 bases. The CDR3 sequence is CASSWGPTYGYTF. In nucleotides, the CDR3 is TGTGCCAGCAGCTGGGGACCGACGTATGGCTACACCTTC.